Listed below are T cell receptor beta chains from one sample, sequenced in a study of shared clonotypes between healthy human individuals. Produced via immunoSEQ multiplex PCR; TCRdb's table is partial and in-frame only. The sample has approximately 2,000,000 clones; 80% to 95% are singletons. Sequenced material: naive CD8+ T cells from PBMCs. The origin of the receptors is a man younger than 35 in good health. Some clones in this sample may be carry-over from other donors' samples. Both conserved end residues are part of each CDR3. A D gene is named only where the DNA matches it firmly. Expanded clones get a size class; other rows say once, few or many, or leave the size out.

d_gene	v_gene	abundance	j_gene	CDR3aa	CDR3nt
NA	TRBV19	NA	TRBJ1-5	CASSLPANLRDLGQPQHF	TGTGCCAGTAGCCTTCCGGCCAATCTCCGGGACTTGGGTCAGCCCCAGCATTTT
NA	TRBV7-9	NA	TRBJ2-3	CASSLISRGLRDTQYF	TGTGCCAGCAGCTTAATTTCCCGGGGCTTAAGAGATACGCAGTATTTT
NA	TRBV19	NA	TRBJ2-7	CASSPPLGASSYEQYF	TGTGCCAGTAGTCCCCCGTTAGGAGCCAGCTCCTACGAGCAGTACTTC
NA	TRBV7-2	NA	TRBJ1-1	CASSPRAVGTEAFF	TGTGCCAGCAGCCCAAGGGCCGTGGGCACTGAAGCTTTCTTT
NA	TRBV4-1	NA	TRBJ2-2	CASSQEIGVGSTGELFF	TGCGCCAGCAGCCAAGAGATAGGGGTCGGTAGCACCGGGGAGCTGTTTTTT
NA	TRBV30	NA	TRBJ1-6	CAWSPQGVRYNSPLHF	TGTGCCTGGAGCCCGCAGGGAGTTCGCTATAATTCACCCCTCCACTTT
NA	TRBV6-1	NA	TRBJ2-7	CASSEGKGQDYEQYF	TGTGCCAGCAGTGAAGGAAAAGGCCAGGACTACGAGCAGTACTTC
NA	TRBV5-1	NA	TRBJ2-7	CASSFTLGYEQYF	TGCGCCAGCAGCTTCACTCTGGGGTACGAGCAGTACTTC
NA	TRBV14	NA	TRBJ2-5	CASSQDQTEIQETQYF	TGTGCCAGCAGCCAAGATCAGACAGAAATCCAAGAGACCCAGTACTTC
NA	TRBV9	NA	TRBJ2-1	CASSARNAPRNEQFF	TGTGCCAGCAGCGCCCGGAACGCTCCGAGGAATGAGCAGTTCTTC
NA	TRBV27	NA	TRBJ2-1	CASSLTGRTYNEQFF	TGTGCCAGCAGTTTAACGGGCCGGACCTACAATGAGCAGTTCTTC
NA	TRBV6-6	NA	TRBJ2-7	CASCPGRYYEQYF	TGTGCCAGCTGCCCGGGCAGATACTACGAGCAGTACTTC
TRBD2	TRBV27	NA	TRBJ2-7	CASSLLSGSPYEQYF	TGTGCCAGCAGTTTGCTTAGCGGGAGTCCCTACGAGCAGTACTTC
TRBD2	TRBV6-5	NA	TRBJ2-1	CASRRTSGRAHEQFF	TGTGCCAGCAGGAGGACTAGCGGGAGGGCCCATGAGCAGTTCTTC
TRBD1	TRBV4-3	NA	TRBJ1-1	CASSQDRAGGTEAFF	TGCGCCAGCAGCCAAGATCGGGCAGGGGGCACTGAAGCTTTCTTT
NA	TRBV7-9	NA	TRBJ1-4	CASSLGRGSELFF	TGTGCCAGCAGCTTAGGAAGGGGCTCCGAACTGTTTTTT
NA	TRBV4-1	NA	TRBJ2-7	CASSQERGSHYEQYF	TGCGCCAGCAGCCAAGAAAGGGGATCGCACTACGAGCAGTACTTC
NA	TRBV6-5	NA	TRBJ2-5	CASSYSQEKETQYF	TGTGCCAGCAGTTACTCACAGGAAAAAGAGACCCAGTACTTC
TRBD2	TRBV28	once	TRBJ2-1	CASSFGGEADEQFF	TGTGCCAGCAGCTTCGGGGGGGAAGCCGATGAGCAGTTCTTC
NA	TRBV7-8	NA	TRBJ2-3	CASSLAGEFADTQYF	TGTGCCAGCAGCTTAGCAGGAGAGTTTGCAGATACGCAGTATTTT
TRBD1	TRBV9	NA	TRBJ2-2	CASSINRQGNTGELFF	TGTGCCAGCAGCATAAACCGACAGGGGAACACCGGGGAGCTGTTTTTT
NA	TRBV27	NA	TRBJ2-3	CASSPTGVPDTQYF	TGTGCCAGCAGTCCGACAGGAGTCCCAGATACGCAGTATTTT
NA	TRBV9	NA	TRBJ2-5	CASSVVLGETQYF	TGTGCCAGCAGCGTAGTTTTGGGAGAGACCCAGTACTTC
TRBD1	TRBV13	NA	TRBJ1-2	CASSPNPRQGAEGYTF	TGTGCCAGCAGCCCAAATCCGAGGCAGGGGGCGGAAGGCTACACCTTC
TRBD1	TRBV18	NA	TRBJ2-6	CASSPLGQDGANVLTF	TGTGCCAGCTCACCATTGGGACAGGATGGGGCCAACGTCCTGACTTTC
TRBD1	TRBV7-2	NA	TRBJ2-5	CASNEPTRTGGGETQYF	TGTGCCAGCAACGAACCTACAAGGACAGGGGGGGGAGAGACCCAGTACTTC
NA	TRBV7-9	NA	TRBJ2-1	CASSYPGSSYNEQFF	TGTGCCAGCAGCTATCCTGGATCCTCCTACAATGAGCAGTTCTTC
TRBD2	TRBV9	NA	TRBJ2-5	CASSGTSGRQETQYF	TGTGCCAGCAGCGGGACTAGCGGGAGACAAGAGACCCAGTACTTC
TRBD2	TRBV28	NA	TRBJ2-1	CASSLRLAGGGEQFF	TGTGCCAGCAGTTTAAGACTAGCGGGAGGGGGTGAGCAGTTCTTC
NA	TRBV18	NA	TRBJ2-7	CASSSPTVEQYF	TGTGCCAGCTCATCACCTACGGTCGAGCAGTACTTC
NA	TRBV28	NA	TRBJ2-6	CASSFRHLSFSGANVLTF	TGTGCCAGCAGTTTCAGGCACCTGTCCTTCTCTGGGGCCAACGTCCTGACTTTC
NA	TRBV28	NA	TRBJ1-1	CASSPINGLNTEAFF	TGTGCCAGCAGTCCAATCAACGGCTTGAACACTGAAGCTTTCTTT
NA	TRBV6-6	NA	TRBJ2-1	CASSGASYNEQFF	TGTGCCAGCAGTGGCGCGAGTTACAATGAGCAGTTCTTC
NA	TRBV7-9	NA	TRBJ2-1	CASSLVPSPKWLSYNEQFF	TGTGCCAGCAGCTTAGTCCCTAGTCCAAAATGGTTATCCTACAATGAGCAGTTCTTC
NA	TRBV7-9	NA	TRBJ2-2	CASSFSENTGELFF	TGTGCCAGCAGCTTTTCGGAGAACACCGGGGAGCTGTTTTTT
NA	TRBV6-5	NA	TRBJ1-2	CASSYGGEAYGYTF	TGTGCCAGCAGTTACGGGGGGGAAGCCTATGGCTACACCTTC
TRBD1	TRBV5-6	once	TRBJ1-2	CASSFGTGRYGYTF	TGTGCCAGCAGCTTTGGGACAGGGCGCTATGGCTACACCTTC
NA	TRBV25-1	NA	TRBJ1-1	CATGNGAFF	TGTGCCACCGGAAACGGGGCTTTCTTT
TRBD1	TRBV7-9	NA	TRBJ1-1	CASSLSGGRTEAFF	TGTGCCAGCAGCTTATCAGGGGGCAGGACTGAAGCTTTCTTT
NA	TRBV15	NA	TRBJ2-7	CATSRDSYGRDRREQYF	TGTGCCACCAGCAGAGATTCTTACGGGCGGGACAGACGCGAGCAGTACTTC
TRBD2	TRBV7-9	NA	TRBJ2-1	CASSLVVLLAGGPYNEQFF	TGTGCCAGCAGCTTAGTAGTCCTCTTAGCGGGAGGGCCCTACAATGAGCAGTTCTTC
NA	TRBV5-4	NA	TRBJ2-2	CASSLAKGSTGELFF	TGTGCCAGCAGCTTGGCCAAGGGATCCACCGGGGAGCTGTTTTTT
TRBD1	TRBV9	NA	TRBJ2-7	CASSKRQGSYEQYF	TGTGCCAGCAGCAAACGACAGGGTTCCTACGAGCAGTACTTC
TRBD1	TRBV6-1	NA	TRBJ1-2	CASSEGRSWTGVNYGYTF	TGTGCCAGCAGTGAAGGGCGTTCATGGACAGGGGTTAACTATGGCTACACCTTC
NA	TRBV7-8	NA	TRBJ2-5	CASSSSLWGVRETQYF	TGTGCCAGCAGCTCCTCCCTTTGGGGGGTCAGGGAGACCCAGTACTTC
NA	TRBV6-4	NA	TRBJ2-7	CASSDSPGLRDDTYEQYF	TGTGCCAGCAGTGACTCCCCAGGTTTGCGGGACGATACCTACGAGCAGTACTTC